Listed here are 15 T cell receptor beta chains from one sample, sequenced in a study of identical twins. Using its own MiXCR run on the 5' RACE reads, TCRdb lists one record per CDR3 protein. The table lists around 290,000 distinct CDR3 sequences, roughly 9.8% of them singletons, with 6% to 8.5% in the top ten. These same data were also listed under a study on yellow fever vaccine responses in identical twins.

Material for sequencing was CD8+ T cells sorted from blood. These receptors were obtained from a woman under 30 in good health.

This clonotype has just one count. This clone may be a read error of a much larger clone one base away. J is TRBJ2-1 and V is TRBV12-3 or TRBV12-4; 14 positions agree with TRBD2. The CDR3 contains 15 residues. Losses at the gene ends were 11 bases for V and 6 bases for J; bases not matched to a gene: 9. The CDR3 spells CAGTTGLAGVNEQFF. In DNA form, the CDR3 reads TGTGCCGGCACAACGGGACTAGCGGGAGTCAATGAGCAGTTCTTC.

This clonotype was seen at least ten times. The V call is TRBV3-1, the J call TRBJ2-1, with D perhaps matching TRBD2 (5 bases). This CDR3 is built from 16 residues. The germline V gene has CDR1 LGHDT and CDR2 YNNKEL (reference sequence). V shed 0 bases and J shed 2 bases, with 11 bases lying between them. CDR3 bases: TGTGCCAGCAGCCAAGATGCGGGCGTTCCCTACAATGAGCAGTTCTTC. Its protein product is CASSQDAGVPYNEQFF.

The chain uses TRBV29-1 and TRBJ1-4; D gene uncertain. V lost 4 bases to trimming and J lost 4 bases, with 10 bases between them. The germline CDR1 and CDR2 sequences are SQVTM and ANQGSEA. CDR3 length: 13 amino acids. Here the CDR3 DNA reads TGCAGCGTTGCCGGCCAGAGTAATGAAAAACTGTTTTTT. Amino acids: CSVAGQSNEKLFF.

The table lists this clonotype with a few counts. This chain joins TRBV6-1 and TRBJ2-2; possible D gene TRBD2, 6 bases. Trimming left V 7 bases short and J 0 bases short, with 15 bases between. From germline, CDR1 is MNHNS and CDR2 SASEGT. CDR3 length: 16 residues. The CDR3 spells CASTPASGPNTGELFF. The CDR3 nucleotides are TGTGCCAGCACCCCCGCCAGCGGGCCGAACACCGGGGAGCTGTTTTTT.

The chain combines TRBV27 with TRBJ2-5; 7 bases agree with TRBD2. Per germline, CDR1 MNHEY and CDR2 SMNVEV (reference sequence). J was trimmed by 0 bases and V by 6 bases; bases with no gene match: 13. There are 17 residues in the CDR3. The CDR3 is CASRGRGVAAYQETQYF. The CDR3 DNA reads as TGTGCCAGCAGGGGTCGGGGGGTAGCGGCATACCAAGAGACCCAGTACTTC.

This clonotype was observed a few times. The V gene is TRBV4-3, the J gene TRBJ2-1; 13 nucleotides match TRBD2. Losses at the gene ends were 3 bases for V and 5 bases for J; bases not matched to a gene: 1. The CDR3 sequence is 15 residues long. Germline V lookup: CDR1 LGHNA, CDR2 YSLEER. Here the CDR3 reads CASSHGTSGDNEQFF. The CDR3, as DNA: TGCGCCAGCAGCCACGGGACTAGCGGGGACAATGAGCAGTTCTTC.

This clonotype has more than one count but fewer than ten. The V and J genes are TRBV7-9 and TRBJ2-7, with TRBD1 identical over 10 bases. Germline V lookup: CDR1 SEHNR, CDR2 FQNEAQ (reference sequence). Losses at the gene ends were 5 bases for V and 2 bases for J; bases not matched to a gene: 9. The CDR3 is 16 residues long. The CDR3 coding sequence is TGTGCCAGCAGCCCGATTCCGGGACAGGGGCCCTACGAGCAGTACTTC. This translates into CASSPIPGQGPYEQYF.

The chain carries TRBV7-8 and TRBJ2-1, with TRBD2 as a possible D gene (6 bases). The CDR3 is 17 amino acids. The V end lost 8 bases, the J end lost 5 bases, and 25 bases lay between the germline ends. Per the germline V gene, CDR1 is SGHVS and CDR2 is FQNEAQ. The CDR3 DNA sequence: TGTGCCAGCTATAGTAGGTCTAGCGAGATTTCCGACAATGAGCAGTTCTTC. Translating gives CASYSRSSEISDNEQFF.

Ten or more counts support this clonotype. This chain links TRBV20-1 with TRBJ2-1, with D uncertain. V lost 0 bases to trimming and J lost 4 bases, with 16 bases between them. There are 16 residues in the CDR3. Germline-derived CDR1 and CDR2 are DFQATT and SNEGSKA (reference sequence). CDR3 nucleotide sequence: TGCAGTGCTAGAGATCTGGGCTCAACCCTGTACAATGAGCAGTTCTTC. As protein: CSARDLGSTLYNEQFF.

This clonotype was seen only a few times. V usage is TRBV12-3 or TRBV12-4 and J usage is TRBJ2-2, with TRBD1 matching 7 bases. The junction had 9 bases not matched to a gene; V was cut back by 5 bases and J by 0 bases. This CDR3 comprises 17 residues. CDR3 loop: CASSGPSDRTNTGELFF. The DNA for the CDR3 is TGTGCCAGCAGTGGCCCCTCGGACAGGACGAACACCGGGGAGCTGTTTTTT.

In this sample, this clonotype turned up a few times. The chain combines TRBV21-1 with TRBJ2-1; the D call of TRBD1 is as the table states it, not checked on the DNA. TRBV21-1 is a pseudogene locus. The CDR3 runs 17 residues. CDR3 DNA sequence: TGTGCCAGCACCAGTCATTTCGGGAGAGCTCTCTACAATGAGCAGTTCTTC. Encoded protein: CASTSHFGRALYNEQFF.

This clonotype has more than one count but fewer than ten. V gene TRBV7-9 combines with J gene TRBJ1-1; D call uncertain. Germline V gene sequence: CDR1 SEHNR, CDR2 FQNEAQ (reference sequence). The CDR3 runs 16 residues. Trimming cost V 5 bases and J 0 bases, with 16 bases left between them. The CDR3 sequence: CASSRKREEMNTEAFF. The CDR3, as DNA: TGTGCCAGCAGCCGAAAAAGGGAAGAAATGAACACTGAAGCTTTCTTT.

About this clonotype itself: A much larger clone differs from this one at a single base, so this may be a read error. The chain employs TRBV20-1 and TRBJ2-1; D call uncertain. Germline V gives CDR1 DFQATT, CDR2 SNEGSKA (reference sequence). CDR3 length: 13 amino acids. CDR3 sequence reads: CSAPMTEINQQFF. CDR3 DNA: TGCAGTGCACCCATGACTGAAATCAATCAGCAGTTCTTC.

This clonotype was found a few times. The V call is TRBV10-1, the J call TRBJ2-1; D gene ambiguous. The CDR3 is 13 residues long. Per the germline V gene, CDR1 is WNHNN and CDR2 is SYGVQD (reference sequence). V shed 3 bases and J shed 4 bases, with 7 bases lying between them. The chain's CDR3 is CASSEGFYNEQFF. The CDR3 nucleotides read TGCGCCAGCAGTGAAGGGTTTTACAATGAGCAGTTCTTC.

V usage is TRBV11-2 and J usage is TRBJ2-5; D possibly corresponds to TRBD2 (7 bases). Trimming removed 2 bases from V and 4 bases from J, with 17 bases in between. CDR3 size: 16 residues. Germline V lookup: CDR1 SGHAT, CDR2 FQNNGV. The CDR3 bases are TGTGCCAGCAGCTTAATCCGCTCCGGGGGGCTAGAGACCCAGTACTTC. Encoded protein: CASSLIRSGGLETQYF.